This record concerns one T cell receptor (beta chain) sequence. This specimen comes from a study of kidney transplant recipient with SARS-CoV-2 infection. TCRdb reprocessed the reads with MiXCR, giving one entry per CDR3 protein. The sample records 250,000 or so distinct CDR3 sequences, 29% being singletons. The ends were cut back, 1 base at V and 8 bases at J, with 14 bases in the middle. Germline V gene lookup returns CDR1 KGHDR and CDR2 SFDVKD. This CDR3 is 15 amino acids long. This rearrangement joins TRBV24-1 to TRBJ2-1; perhaps TRBD1 as D (5 bases). The sequences come from a blood sample, collected at baseline and between days 110 and 120 from a kidney transplant recipient. This sequence originates from a male patient in his thirties who had COVID-19 and was a kidney transplant recipient. Some of the T cells may derive from the graft donor. CDR3 DNA: TGTGCCACCAGTGATTTAGGGTTGGGGCAAGATGAGCAGTTCTTC. Encoded protein: CATSDLGLGQDEQFF.